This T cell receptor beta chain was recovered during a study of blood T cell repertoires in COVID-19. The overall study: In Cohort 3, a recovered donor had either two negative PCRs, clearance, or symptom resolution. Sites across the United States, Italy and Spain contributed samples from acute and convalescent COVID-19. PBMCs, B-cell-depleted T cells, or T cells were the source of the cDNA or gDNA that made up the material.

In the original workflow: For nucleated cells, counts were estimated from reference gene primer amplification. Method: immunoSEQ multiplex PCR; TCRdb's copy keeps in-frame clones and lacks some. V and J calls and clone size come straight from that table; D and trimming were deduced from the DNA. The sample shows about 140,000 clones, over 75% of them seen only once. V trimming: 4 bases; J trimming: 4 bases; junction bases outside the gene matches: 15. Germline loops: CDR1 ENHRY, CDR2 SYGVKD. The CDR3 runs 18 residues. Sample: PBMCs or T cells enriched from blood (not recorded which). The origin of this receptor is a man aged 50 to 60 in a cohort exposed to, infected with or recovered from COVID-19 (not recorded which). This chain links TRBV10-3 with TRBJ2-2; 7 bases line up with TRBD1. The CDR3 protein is CAISGGQDGVWGTGELFF. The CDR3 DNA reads TGTGCCATCAGTGGAGGACAGGATGGGGTGTGGGGCACCGGGGAGCTGTTTTTT.